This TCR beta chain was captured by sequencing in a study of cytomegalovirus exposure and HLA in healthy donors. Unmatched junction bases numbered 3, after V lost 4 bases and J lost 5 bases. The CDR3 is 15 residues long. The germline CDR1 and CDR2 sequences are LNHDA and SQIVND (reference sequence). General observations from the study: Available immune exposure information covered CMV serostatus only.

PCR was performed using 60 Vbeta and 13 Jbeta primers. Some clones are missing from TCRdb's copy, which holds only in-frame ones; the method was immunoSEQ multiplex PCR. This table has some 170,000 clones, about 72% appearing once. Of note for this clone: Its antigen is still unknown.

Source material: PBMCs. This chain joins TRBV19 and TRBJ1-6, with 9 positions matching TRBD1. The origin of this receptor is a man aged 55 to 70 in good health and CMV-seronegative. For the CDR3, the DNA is TGTGCCAGTAGTACTGGGACAGGGAATAATTCACCCCTCCACTTT. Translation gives CASSTGTGNNSPLHF.